Shown below are 15 T cell receptor beta chains from a single sample sequenced in a study of graft-versus-host responses after intestinal transplantation. These TCRs are of unknown antigen specificity. The method was immunoSEQ multiplex PCR; TCRdb's version includes in-frame clones alone and lacks a portion of them. Of about 31,000 clones in the sample, about four fifths were seen once. The specimen was unstimulated CD8+ T cells sorted from spleen or lymph node cells, collected before intestinal transplant. The source of these receptors is a human donor who received an intestinal transplant.

V gene TRBV7-3 combines with J gene TRBJ2-1; 9 nucleotides match TRBD1. V shed 5 bases and J 3 bases; nucleotides not matched to a gene: 5. This CDR3 is built from 15 residues. Germline V CDR1 and CDR2: SGHTA, FQGTGA. In DNA, the CDR3 is TGTGCCAGCAGCCCCGGACAGGGGATCTACAATGAGCAGTTCTTC. It translates to CASSPGQGIYNEQFF. Drawing the rest from reference TRBV7-3 and TRBJ2-1, the complete variable domain is GAGVSQTPSNKVTEKGKYVELRCDPISGHTALYWYRQSLGQGPEFLIYFQGTGAADDSGLPNDRFFAVRPEGSVSTLKIQRTERGDSAVYLCASSPGQGIYNEQFFGPGTRLTVL.

This clone turned up a few times. J is TRBJ1-1 and V is TRBV4-1, with D perhaps matching TRBD1 (5 bases). The CDR3 spans 15 residues. V dropped 5 bases and J dropped 6 bases, with 19 bases sitting between them. Germline values: CDR1 MGHRA, CDR2 YSYEKL. The CDR3, as DNA: TGCGCCAGCAGCGAGGCCGGGACTCCTACATCTGAAGCTTTCTTT. It encodes CASSEAGTPTSEAFF.

The gene calls are TRBV14 and TRBJ2-7, with a possible D match to TRBD1 (5 bases). The ends were cut back, 6 bases at V and 2 bases at J, with 11 bases in the middle. Germline values: CDR1 SGHDN, CDR2 FVKESK. This CDR3 contains 13 residues. In DNA, the CDR3 is TGTGCCAGCAGACCGACAGAAACCTACGAGCAGTACTTC. Its translation is CASRPTETYEQYF.

This clone was detected once. This rearrangement joins TRBV7-9 to TRBJ2-1; 12 positions agree with TRBD1. CDR1 is SEHNR, CDR2 FQNEAQ, per germline (reference sequence). The CDR3 covers 15 residues. V gave up 1 base and J gave up 8 bases; unmatched junction bases: 3. The CDR3 nucleotides are TGTGCCAGCAGCTTAGGCGGGACAGGGGGCGATGAGCAGTTCTTC. It is translated as CASSLGGTGGDEQFF.

The V gene is TRBV6-5, the J gene TRBJ1-4, with 9 bases that match TRBD1. Trimming removed 5 bases from V and 5 bases from J; junction bases left unmatched: 3. There are 14 residues in the CDR3. From germline, CDR1 is MNHEY and CDR2 SVGAGI. CDR3 amino acids: CASSVGTGNEKLFF. The CDR3, as DNA: TGTGCCAGCAGTGTAGGGACAGGGAATGAAAAACTGTTTTTT.

The chain recombines TRBV25-1 with TRBJ2-5, with TRBD1 identical over 8 bases. V trimming: 0 bases; J trimming: 1 base; junction bases outside the gene matches: 4. The CDR3 consists of 16 residues. From germline, CDR1 is MGHDK and CDR2 SYGVNS. The CDR3 sequence: CASSEYSGGSQETQYF. The DNA of the CDR3 is TGTGCCAGCAGTGAATATTCAGGGGGCTCCCAAGAGACCCAGTACTTC.

The rearrangement uses TRBV4-1 and TRBJ2-7, with D possibly being TRBD1 (6 bases). The CDR3 is made up of 15 amino acids. Trimming shortened V by 0 bases and J by 2 bases, and 11 bases separated the two germline ends. Germline lookup yields CDR1 MGHRA and CDR2 YSYEKL. CDR3 coding DNA: TGCGCCAGCAGCCAAGATCGTGGACAGCCCTACGAGCAGTACTTC. Translation gives CASSQDRGQPYEQYF.

The chain joins TRBV6-1 to TRBJ2-7; D gene unclear. This CDR3 is 13 amino acids long. CDR1 is MNHNS, CDR2 SASEGT, per germline. Deletions cut 7 bases from V and 4 bases from J, with 14 bases between. CDR3 coding DNA: TGTGCCAGCAAAAGACTGGAATCTTACGAGCAGTACTTC. The encoded protein is CASKRLESYEQYF.

The chain links TRBV9 to TRBJ2-1; possible D gene TRBD1, 5 bases. With 0 bases removed from V and 5 bases from J, the gap between germline ends came to 9 bases. The CDR3 is made up of 14 amino acids. In germline, CDR1 is SGDLS, CDR2 YYNGEE. The CDR3 loop reads CASSVGIGDNEQFF. In DNA form, the CDR3 reads TGTGCCAGCAGCGTAGGGATAGGGGACAATGAGCAGTTCTTC.

This clone appeared a few times. The same CDR3 arises from other DNA sequences in this sample as well. The chain combines TRBV7-9 with TRBJ2-7, with 7 bases lining up with TRBD2. Trimming took 1 base from V and 2 from J; bases not matched to a gene: 8. Germline V gives CDR1 SEHNR, CDR2 FQNEAQ (reference sequence). The CDR3 sequence is 16 residues long. The DNA of the CDR3 is TGTGCCAGCAGCTTAGTCCTGGCGGGAGCTACCTACGAGCAGTACTTC. Amino acids: CASSLVLAGATYEQYF.

The DNA of the CDR3 is TGTGCCAGCAGCTTGAGCGCCGGGACATTGAACACTGAAGCTTTCTTT. Protein product: CASSLSAGTLNTEAFF. The V call is TRBV5-6, the J call TRBJ1-1; maybe TRBD1 (6 bases). The CDR3 covers 16 residues. V lost 1 base and J lost 0, with 13 bases in between. In germline, CDR1 is SGHDT, CDR2 YYEEEE.

The V call is TRBV6-1, the J call TRBJ1-1; no firm D call. V gave up 7 bases and J gave up 0 bases, with 9 bases separating them. CDR3 length equals 13 residues. Germline V lookup: CDR1 MNHNS, CDR2 SASEGT. The chain's CDR3 is CASNAGMNTEAFF. Here the CDR3 DNA reads TGTGCCAGCAACGCCGGGATGAACACTGAAGCTTTCTTT.

The chain links TRBV27 to TRBJ1-5; TRBD1 agrees at 8 bases. The CDR3 contains 13 residues. Germline V gives CDR1 MNHEY, CDR2 SMNVEV (reference sequence). V dropped 6 bases and J dropped 2; count of bases not matched to a gene: 0. The CDR3 coding sequence is TGTGCCAGCAGGGACAGGGGCAATCAGCCCCAGCATTTT. Translated, it gives CASRDRGNQPQHF.

V gene TRBV6-5 combines with J gene TRBJ2-5; the match to TRBD2 covers 7 bases. The CDR3 is made up of 13 amino acids. V gave up 6 bases and J gave up 5 bases; unmatched junction bases: 6. CDR1 is MNHEY, CDR2 SVGAGI, per germline. The CDR3 reads CASRGGSHETQYF. CDR3 nucleotides: TGTGCCAGCAGGGGCGGGAGCCACGAGACCCAGTACTTC.

V usage is TRBV4-1 and J usage is TRBJ2-7, with D unclear. The length of the CDR3 is 14 residues. Per germline, CDR1 MGHRA and CDR2 YSYEKL. V was pared by 1 base and J by 1 base, with 8 bases between. The CDR3 is CASSQGIASYEQYF. Here the CDR3 DNA reads TGCGCCAGCAGCCAAGGTATAGCTTCCTACGAGCAGTACTTC.